A single sample is the source of the 22 T cell receptor beta chains below, sequenced in a study of shared clonotypes between healthy human individuals. Only in-frame clones appear in the TCRdb table, and some are missing; sequencing was by immunoSEQ multiplex PCR. The sample lists some 2 million clones; 90% to 95% were seen once. Sequencing used naive CD4+ T cells sorted from blood. Regarding subset: CD45RA+ positively selected. The receptors derive from a man aged 18-30 years in good health.

This chain uses TRBV6-1 with TRBJ2-7, with 13 bases matching TRBD2. This CDR3 has 16 residues. Germline V gene lookup returns CDR1 MNHNS and CDR2 SASEGT. J was trimmed by 0 bases and V by 3 bases; bases with no gene match: 2. The CDR3 DNA reads TGTGCCAGCAGTGAGGGACTAGCGGGGAGCTCCTACGAGCAGTACTTC. Protein: CASSEGLAGSSYEQYF.

V usage is TRBV27 and J usage is TRBJ2-1, with 9 bases lining up with TRBD1. The CDR3 has 15 residues. Germline V gene lookup returns CDR1 MNHEY and CDR2 SMNVEV (reference sequence). With 6 bases clipped from V and 12 bases from J, the junction kept 15 bases outside the gene matches. CDR3 DNA: TGTGCCAGCAGCCGAGTCCCGGGACAGGGCCCTCTGCAGTTCTTC. This sequence encodes CASSRVPGQGPLQFF.

In regard to this clone: At the DNA level, this CDR3 is encoded by other sequences in the same sample as well. The chain has TRBV7-9 and TRBJ1-2; D gene unclear. Trimming removed 0 bases from V and 2 bases from J, with 7 bases in between. This CDR3 contains 14 residues. CDR1 and CDR2 (germline): SEHNR, FQNEAQ (reference sequence). The CDR3 sequence is CASSLAGPNYGYTF. In nucleotides, the CDR3 is TGTGCCAGCAGCTTAGCCGGGCCCAACTATGGCTACACCTTC. The whole variable domain, remainder taken from reference TRBV7-9 and TRBJ1-2, is DTGVSQNPRHKITKRGQNVTFRCDPISEHNRLYWYRQTLGQGPEFLTYFQNEAQLEKSRLLSDRFSAERPKGSFSTLEIQRTEQGDSAMYLCASSLAGPNYGYTFGSGTRLTVV.

The chain is built from TRBV6-6 and TRBJ2-7, with D perhaps given as TRBD1 or TRBD2 (5 bases each). Germline V CDR1 and CDR2: MNHNY, SVGAGI (reference sequence). CDR3 length equals 14 residues. V was pared by 2 bases and J by 3 bases, with 11 bases between. In DNA form, the CDR3 reads TGTGCCAGCAGTTACCCCGGGGCGGGCTACGAGCAGTACTTC. This gives the protein CASSYPGAGYEQYF.

The rearrangement uses TRBV7-9 and TRBJ2-1; possible D gene TRBD1, 8 bases. The CDR3 is made up of 13 amino acids. Deletions cut 10 bases from V and 2 bases from J, with 12 bases between. Germline V lookup: CDR1 SEHNR, CDR2 FQNEAQ (reference sequence). CDR3 in amino acids: CATGGQAYNEQFF. CDR3 coding DNA: TGTGCCACGGGGGGACAGGCCTACAATGAGCAGTTCTTC.

Turning to this clone: The junction does not match germline at one end; this may be a read error. This chain connects TRBV5-1 to TRBJ2-4; D is ambiguous. The CDR3 length is 14 residues. CDR1 is SGHRS, CDR2 YFSETQ, per germline. The CDR3 nucleotides read TGCGCCAGCAGTTTGGCCTTCCCGACGGACATTCAGTACTTC. It codes for CASSLAFPTDIQYF. Based on the CDR3 plus reference TRBV5-1 and TRBJ2-4, the full variable domain is KAGVTQTPRYLIKTRGQQVTLSCSPISGHRSVSWYQQTPGQGLQFLFEYFSETQRNKGNFPGRFSGRQFSNSRSEMNVSTLELGDSALYLCASSLAFPTDIQYFGAGTRLSVL.

Concerning this clone: Other nucleotide sequences in the sample specify the same CDR3. J is TRBJ2-3 and V is TRBV11-3, with D unclear. Germline loops: CDR1 SGHNT, CDR2 YENEEA. The CDR3 runs to 14 residues. With 1 base removed from V and 0 bases from J, the gap between germline ends came to 5 bases. CDR3 in DNA: TGTGCCAGCAGCTTAGGGTCAAGCACAGATACGCAGTATTTT. It yields the protein CASSLGSSTDTQYF.

J is TRBJ1-6 and V is TRBV2; D is ambiguous. The V and J ends lost 1 base and 7 bases respectively, with 11 bases between them. Germline assignment: CDR1 SNHLY and CDR2 FYNNEI. The CDR3 extends over 15 amino acids. CDR3 sequence reads: CASSEDGVGNSPLHF. The CDR3 region has the DNA TGTGCCAGCAGTGAAGACGGTGTGGGGAATTCACCCCTCCACTTT.

In its sample, this clone was seen once. The chain employs TRBV7-9 and TRBJ2-7, with 11 bases lining up with TRBD2. This CDR3 spans 16 amino acids. With V trimmed by 7 bases and J by 7 bases, 15 bases remained unmatched. CDR1 SEHNR and CDR2 FQNEAQ come from the germline V gene (reference sequence). CDR3 protein: CASTTDGASGRSEQYF. The CDR3 DNA reads TGTGCCAGCACCACCGATGGCGCTAGCGGGAGGAGTGAGCAGTACTTC.

A single count supports this clone. This rearrangement joins TRBV5-1 to TRBJ1-6; TRBD1 matches 7 bases. CDR1 and CDR2 from the germline V gene are SGHRS and YFSETQ. This CDR3 has 19 amino acids. J gave up 4 bases and V 4 bases, and 17 bases lay outside the gene matches. The CDR3 sequence is CASSPGQPNYRDYNSPLHF. The CDR3 bases are TGCGCCAGCAGCCCGGGACAGCCTAATTACCGGGATTATAATTCACCCCTCCACTTT.

The chain uses TRBV6-6 and TRBJ1-4; 8 nucleotides agree with TRBD1. Germline trimming cut 5 bases from V and 6 bases from J; bases unmatched to any gene: 8. Germline loops: CDR1 MNHNY, CDR2 SVGAGI (reference sequence). The CDR3 runs to 15 residues. DNA of the CDR3: TGTGCCAGCAGTAAACCCGGGACAGGTGATGAAAAACTGTTTTTT. This sequence encodes CASSKPGTGDEKLFF.

The rearrangement joins TRBV25-1 to TRBJ1-5; 7 positions agree with TRBD1. The CDR3 contains 14 residues. Per germline, CDR1 MGHDK and CDR2 SYGVNS. Losses at the gene ends were 6 bases for V and 4 bases for J; bases not matched to a gene: 6. The CDR3 DNA reads TGTGCCAGCAGCCAACAGGGGTCTAATCAGCCCCAGCATTTT. Residues: CASSQQGSNQPQHF.

The CDR3 here is CASQPIPSGRANEQFF. CDR3 coding DNA: TGTGCTAGCCAACCAATACCTAGCGGGAGGGCCAATGAGCAGTTCTTC. V is TRBV7-7 and J is TRBJ2-1; TRBD2 matches 12 bases. Germline V CDR1 and CDR2: SSHAT, FNYEAQ (reference sequence). This CDR3 region has 16 residues. Using reference TRBV7-7 and TRBJ2-1 for the parts outside the CDR3, the full variable domain is GAGVSQSPRYKVTKRGQDVTLRCDPISSHATLYWYQQALGQGPEFLTYFNYEAQPDKSGLPSDRFSAERPEGSISTLTIQRTEQRDSAMYRCASQPIPSGRANEQFFGPGTRLTVL.

CDR3 residues: CAWSLSGPNTQYF. CDR3 nucleotides: TGTGCCTGGAGTCTATCAGGTCCCAATACGCAGTATTTT. The genes are TRBV30 and TRBJ2-3; D not resolved. V lost 2 bases and J lost 7, with 13 bases in between. The CDR3 consists of 13 residues. Germline CDR1 and CDR2: GTSNPN and SVGIG (reference sequence).

This chain connects TRBV30 to TRBJ1-3; a possible D gene is TRBD1 (6 bases). Per germline, CDR1 GTSNPN and CDR2 SVGIG (reference sequence). The CDR3 length is 14 residues. Trimming took off 5 bases at V and 3 bases at J, with 14 bases between the two ends. Here the CDR3 DNA reads TGTGCCTGGGGAGGGGGGCGCGGTGGAAACACCATATATTTT. Translation gives CAWGGGRGGNTIYF. The whole variable domain, filled in from reference TRBV30 and TRBJ1-3, reads SQTIHQWPATLVQPVGSPLSLECTVEGTSNPNLYWYRQAAGRGLQLLFYSVGIGQISSEVPQNLSASRPQDRQFILSSKKLLLSDSGFYLCAWGGGRGGNTIYFGEGSWLTVV.

The CDR3 loop reads CASSSSKRDTGELFF. CDR3 nucleotide sequence: TGTGCCAGCAGCTCTTCAAAGCGGGACACCGGGGAGCTGTTTTTT. The chain recombines TRBV5-6 with TRBJ2-2, with a weak D call TRBD2 (6 bases). This CDR3 region has 15 residues. Trimming cost V 3 bases and J 3 bases, with 12 bases left between them. Germline V gene lookup returns CDR1 SGHDT and CDR2 YYEEEE.

The CDR3 sequence: CASSSTSGRATDTQYF. In DNA, the CDR3 is TGTGCCAGCAGCTCGACTAGCGGGAGAGCCACAGATACGCAGTATTTT. V gene TRBV7-9 combines with J gene TRBJ2-3, with 12 bases matching TRBD2. Germline assignment: CDR1 SEHNR and CDR2 FQNEAQ (reference sequence). There are 16 residues in the CDR3. J gave up 2 bases and V 4 bases, and 4 bases lay outside the gene matches.

This clone was seen just once. The sample has other DNA sequences that encode this CDR3 too. V and J are TRBV5-1 and TRBJ2-7; perhaps TRBD2 as D (6 bases). This CDR3 has 15 residues. Germline V gene sequence: CDR1 SGHRS, CDR2 YFSETQ. With 0 bases removed from V and 0 bases from J, the gap between germline ends came to 10 bases. The CDR3 reads CASSLVGGSSYEQYF. For the CDR3, the DNA is TGCGCCAGCAGCTTGGTTGGGGGGAGCTCCTACGAGCAGTACTTC.

CDR3 in amino acids: CASSIIAGSSYEQYF. CDR3 nucleotide sequence: TGTGCCAGTAGTATAATAGCGGGAAGCTCCTACGAGCAGTACTTC. This chain uses TRBV19 with TRBJ2-7, with 8 bases matching TRBD2. Germline lookup yields CDR1 LNHDA and CDR2 SQIVND (reference sequence). The length of the CDR3 is 15 residues. Trimming at V came to 2 bases and at J to 0 bases, leaving 3 bases not matched to a gene.

CDR3 amino acids: CASSLGRSYNEQYF. The CDR3 bases are TGTGCCAGCAGCTTAGGCAGATCATACAACGAGCAGTACTTC. The chain employs TRBV11-2 and TRBJ2-7; D remains ambiguous. CDR3 length: 14 amino acids. Trimming removed 1 base at V and 5 bases at J, with 12 bases between. The germline gives CDR1 SGHAT, CDR2 FQNNGV.

The chain recombines TRBV19 with TRBJ1-1, with D maybe TRBD1 (5 bases). Per germline, CDR1 LNHDA and CDR2 SQIVND (reference sequence). The length of the CDR3 is 12 residues. V dropped 5 bases and J dropped 5 bases, with 9 bases sitting between them. The CDR3 DNA reads as TGTGCCAGTAGTCCGGGGCGAACTGAAGCTTTCTTT. This codes for CASSPGRTEAFF.

The rearrangement uses TRBV2 and TRBJ2-2; D ambiguous. Between the trimmed V and J ends, which lost 8 bases and 2 bases, there was a span of 3 bases. CDR1 is SNHLY, CDR2 FYNNEI, per germline. CDR3 length: 11 amino acids. CDR3 protein: CASENTGELFF. The DNA of the CDR3 is TGTGCCAGCGAAAACACCGGGGAGCTGTTTTTT.